Sequencing of this T cell receptor (beta chain) was carried out in a study of blood T cell repertoires in COVID-19. Whole-study context: The analysed material was cDNA or gDNA that came from T cells, B-cell-depleted T cells, or PBMCs.

There are 15 residues in the CDR3. Germline assignment: CDR1 LNHDA and CDR2 SQIVND (reference sequence). V dropped 5 bases and J dropped 3; count of bases not matched to a gene: 7. This clone was seen only a few times. Data came from immunoSEQ multiplex PCR; TCRdb stores just in-frame clones and leaves some out. Of 140,000 to 150,000 clones listed, approximately 83% are singletons. V gene TRBV19 combines with J gene TRBJ1-1, with 9 positions matching TRBD1. The TCR was taken from a woman aged 60-75 years with COVID-19, enrolled during active disease. Specimen: peripheral blood. This chain's CDR3 is CASSPGDREHTEAFF. CDR3 sequence (DNA): TGTGCCAGTAGTCCTGGGGACAGGGAACACACTGAAGCTTTCTTT.